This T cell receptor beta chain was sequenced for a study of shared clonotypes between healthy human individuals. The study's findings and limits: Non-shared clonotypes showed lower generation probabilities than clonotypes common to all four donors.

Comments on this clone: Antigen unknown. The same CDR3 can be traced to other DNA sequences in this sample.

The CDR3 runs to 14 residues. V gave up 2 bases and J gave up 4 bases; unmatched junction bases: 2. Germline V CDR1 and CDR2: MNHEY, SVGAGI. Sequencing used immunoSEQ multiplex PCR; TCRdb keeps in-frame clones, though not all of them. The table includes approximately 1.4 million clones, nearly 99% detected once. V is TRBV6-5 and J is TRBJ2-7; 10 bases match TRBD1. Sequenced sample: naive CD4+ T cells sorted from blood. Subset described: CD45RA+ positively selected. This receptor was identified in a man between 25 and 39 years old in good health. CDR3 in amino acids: CASSYRDRGYEQYF. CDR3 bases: TGTGCCAGCAGTTACCGGGACAGGGGATACGAGCAGTACTTC.